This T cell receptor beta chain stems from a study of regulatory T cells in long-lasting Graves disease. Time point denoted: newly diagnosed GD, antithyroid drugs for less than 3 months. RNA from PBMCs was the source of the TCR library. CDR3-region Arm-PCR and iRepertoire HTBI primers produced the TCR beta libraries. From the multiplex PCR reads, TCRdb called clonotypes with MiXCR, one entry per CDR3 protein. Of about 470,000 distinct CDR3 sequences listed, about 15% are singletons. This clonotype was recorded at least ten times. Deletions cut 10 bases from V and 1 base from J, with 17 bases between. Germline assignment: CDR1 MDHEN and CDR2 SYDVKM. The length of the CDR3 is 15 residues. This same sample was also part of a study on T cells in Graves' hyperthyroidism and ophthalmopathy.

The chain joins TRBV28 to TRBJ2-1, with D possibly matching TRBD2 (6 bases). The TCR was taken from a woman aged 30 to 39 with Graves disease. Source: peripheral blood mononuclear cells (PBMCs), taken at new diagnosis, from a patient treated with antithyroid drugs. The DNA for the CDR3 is TGTGCCACCGAGGGTAGCGGCCCATCCTACAATGAGCAGTTCTTC. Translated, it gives CATEGSGPSYNEQFF. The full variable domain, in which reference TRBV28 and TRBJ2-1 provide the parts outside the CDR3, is DVKVTQSSRYLVKRTGEKVFLECVQDMDHENMFWYRQDPGLGLRLIYFSYDVKMKEKGDIPEGYSVSREKKERFSLILESASTNQTSMYLCATEGSGPSYNEQFFGPGTRLTVL.